The next 3 T cell receptor beta chains were all read from a single sample in a study of blood T cell repertoires in COVID-19 (dated by TCRdb to between 2020 and 2021). Libraries were prepared through the immunoSEQ multiplex PCR assay. TCRdb retrieved this table from immuneACCESS and kept in-frame rearrangements only. Not all clones are present; in checked studies, unresolved V genes account for under half, and no reason is known for the remainder. The sample table holds 150,000 to 200,000 clones, of which 80% to 90% were seen once. The ten largest clonotypes hold around 9.5% of the sample. Specimen: PBMCs or T cells enriched from blood (not recorded which). The receptor source for this set is a woman aged 18 to 35 who had recovered from COVID-19.

The genes are TRBV6-5 and TRBJ2-7; a weak D match, TRBD1 (5 bases). Germline CDR1 is MNHEY and CDR2 is SVGAGI. CDR3 size: 15 residues. Between the trimmed V and J ends, which lost 6 bases and 2 bases, there was a span of 17 bases. This CDR3 reads CASRTETRNPYEQYF. The CDR3 DNA reads TGTGCCAGCAGGACAGAGACCCGGAATCCCTACGAGCAGTACTTC.

This clone was seen more than once but under ten times. The chain uses TRBV9 and TRBJ2-7, with TRBD2 identical over 7 bases. The CDR3 spans 18 residues. From germline, CDR1 is SGDLS and CDR2 YYNGEE. V shed 4 bases and J 4 bases; nucleotides not matched to a gene: 20. DNA for the CDR3: TGTGCCAGCAGCCCCAGAGGCGAGAGGGCTAGCGGAACTTACGAGCAGTACTTC. Its translation is CASSPRGERASGTYEQYF.

Concerning this clone: The same CDR3 arises from other DNA sequences in this sample as well. This chain uses TRBV28 with TRBJ2-7; D remains ambiguous. V was pared by 2 bases and J by 3 bases, with 5 bases between. The CDR3 spans 12 residues. Germline V CDR1 and CDR2: MDHEN, SYDVKM. The CDR3 loop reads CASSLQYYEQYF. CDR3 bases: TGTGCCAGCAGTTTACAGTACTACGAGCAGTACTTC. The whole variable domain, filled in from reference TRBV28 and TRBJ2-7, reads DVKVTQSSRYLVKRTGEKVFLECVQDMDHENMFWYRQDPGLGLRLIYFSYDVKMKEKGDIPEGYSVSREKKERFSLILESASTNQTSMYLCASSLQYYEQYFGPGTRLTVT.